This entry is about one T cell receptor beta chain. Antigen: not known. The sample originates from a study of a mutant IDH1 vaccine in newly diagnosed glioma. Measured with immunoSEQ multiplex PCR; TCRdb has only the in-frame clones, and not every one. Counted here are tens of thousands of clones, around 85% occurring once; the ten biggest clones make up approximately 0.8%. Regarding time point: week 23, last vaccination. Vaccination used 300 ug of mutant IDH1 20-mer peptide per dose, with topical imiquimod. New IDH1-mutant, ATRX-lost WHO grade 3 or 4 astrocytomas occurred in donors. V was trimmed by 1 base and J by 4 bases, leaving 3 bases between them. The CDR3 spans 13 residues. Germline CDR1 and CDR2: SGHKS and YYEKEE (reference sequence).

The TCR sequence derives from a woman aged 45-65 years with glioma. The starting material was PBMCs, obtained from a glioma patient whose treatment included an IDH1 peptide vaccine. This sequence joins TRBV5-5 and TRBJ2-6; no reliable D call. The CDR3 coding sequence is TGTGCCAGCAGCTTGTCAGGGGCCAACGTCCTGACTTTC. Translating it yields CASSLSGANVLTF.